One and the same sample provided the 16 T cell receptor beta chains below, sequenced in a study of T cell changes during pregnancy in multiple sclerosis. Data came from immunoSEQ multiplex PCR; TCRdb stores just in-frame clones and leaves some out. The sample lists more than 50,000 clones; 90% were seen once. Sequencing was performed on peripheral blood, taken in the first trimester of pregnancy. All receptors derive from a female donor in good health, enrolled as a control in a pregnancy study.

The genes are TRBV2 and TRBJ2-4; D is undetermined. Germline lookup yields CDR1 SNHLY and CDR2 FYNNEI. This CDR3 has 10 amino acids. The V gene lost 10 bases and the J gene lost 8 bases, with 9 bases spanning the gap. The CDR3 nucleotides are TGTGCCATCATCGCGGACATTCAGTACTTC. Amino acid sequence: CAIIADIQYF.

The chain recombines TRBV5-8 with TRBJ2-7, with TRBD2 as a possible D gene (6 bases). Trimming left V 4 bases short and J 6 bases short, with 20 bases between. The CDR3 is 15 amino acids. Germline assignment: CDR1 SGHTS and CDR2 YDEGEE. Written as DNA, the CDR3 is TGTGCCAGCAGCAAACCAGGGACGCCGGAGGGCGAGCAGTACTTC. Translated: CASSKPGTPEGEQYF.

This chain uses TRBV5-8 with TRBJ2-7; TRBD2 matches at 12 bases. The ends lost 6 bases at V and 5 bases at J; junction bases unmatched: 18. CDR3 length equals 18 residues. Germline V CDR1 and CDR2: SGHTS, YDEGEE. CDR3 loop: CASTLIRTSGIPWNEQYF. The CDR3 region has the DNA TGTGCCAGCACCCTAATCCGGACTAGCGGGATCCCATGGAACGAGCAGTACTTC.

A word on this clone: Mismatch with germline at one junction end may stem from a read error. This chain's CDR3 is CASSLDPTGKEVF. The CDR3 bases are TGTGCCAGCAGCTTAGATCCAACAGGGAAGGAAGTTTTC. The chain carries TRBV11-2 and TRBJ2-7, with TRBD1 as a possible D gene (6 bases). Germline V gene lookup returns CDR1 SGHAT and CDR2 FQNNGV. The CDR3 has 13 residues.

The rearrangement uses TRBV19 and TRBJ2-5, with 7 bases aligning to TRBD1. Germline trimming cut 8 bases from V and 5 bases from J; bases unmatched to any gene: 8. This CDR3 region has 13 residues. Germline loops: CDR1 LNHDA, CDR2 SQIVND (reference sequence). The CDR3 bases are TGTGCCAGTGGTCTCGGGACAGAGGAGACCCAGTACTTC. This sequence encodes CASGLGTEETQYF.

The chain employs TRBV5-1 and TRBJ2-7, with D perhaps matching TRBD1 (7 bases). Trimming removed 0 bases at V and 5 bases at J, with 18 bases between. This CDR3 contains 16 residues. CDR1 is SGHRS and CDR2 is YFSETQ in the germline V gene. CDR3 sequence: CASSLGLQGGMNEQYF. The DNA of the CDR3 is TGCGCCAGCAGCTTGGGACTTCAGGGGGGAATGAACGAGCAGTACTTC.

In its sample, this clone was seen once. The J gene is TRBJ1-3, the V gene TRBV6-5; D remains unclear. Trimming shortened V by 7 bases and J by 4 bases, and 11 bases separated the two germline ends. The germline gives CDR1 MNHEY, CDR2 SVGAGI. The CDR3 runs 13 residues. The CDR3 region has the DNA TGTGCCAGCATCACCTCGGGGGGAAACACCATATATTTT. Protein: CASITSGGNTIYF.

This chain uses TRBV28 with TRBJ1-2; the D is unclear. Germline loops: CDR1 MDHEN, CDR2 SYDVKM. V lost 4 bases and J lost 0, with 6 bases in between. The CDR3 loop spans 13 amino acids. CDR3 sequence: CASSSGSNYGYTF. In DNA form, the CDR3 reads TGTGCCAGCAGTTCGGGATCTAACTATGGCTACACCTTC.

The count of this clone is one. The chain carries TRBV5-1 and TRBJ2-3, with D uncertain. In germline, CDR1 is SGHRS, CDR2 YFSETQ. With 6 bases removed from V and 1 base from J, the gap between germline ends came to 9 bases. The CDR3 loop spans 13 amino acids. The CDR3 DNA follows: TGCGCCAGCAATTCTGTCGGCACAGATACGCAGTATTTT. This gives the protein CASNSVGTDTQYF.

The V gene is TRBV7-7, the J gene TRBJ2-1, with TRBD2 matching 13 bases. V trimming: 4 bases; J trimming: 4 bases; junction bases outside the gene matches: 7. CDR3 length: 17 amino acids. In germline, CDR1 is SSHAT, CDR2 FNYEAQ (reference sequence). CDR3 DNA sequence: TGTGCCAGCAGCTCGAAACCGGGACTAGCGGGGTACAATGAGCAGTTCTTC. Translating it yields CASSSKPGLAGYNEQFF.

The chain couples TRBV30 to TRBJ2-7, with a tentative D call TRBD1 (5 bases). The CDR3 extends over 16 amino acids. V lost 2 bases, J lost 4 bases, and 21 bases lay in between. The germline gives CDR1 GTSNPN, CDR2 SVGIG (reference sequence). CDR3 coding DNA: TGTGCCTGGAGTCCACCCCTGATTCAGGGTCGGTACGAGCAGTACTTC. Translated, it gives CAWSPPLIQGRYEQYF.

The CDR3 DNA reads as TGTGCCAGTAGCTGGGACAGGGAGGTAGCTTTCTTT. It codes for CASSWDREVAFF. The chain uses TRBV19 and TRBJ1-1; 9 positions agree with TRBD1. This CDR3 is built from 12 residues. With 6 bases clipped from V and 10 bases from J, the junction kept 6 bases outside the gene matches. CDR1 and CDR2 from the germline V gene are LNHDA and SQIVND (reference sequence).

The genes are TRBV7-9 and TRBJ2-5; D remains unclear. Between the trimmed V and J ends, which lost 1 base and 5 bases, there was a span of 11 bases. Germline V gene lookup returns CDR1 SEHNR and CDR2 FQNEAQ (reference sequence). CDR3 length: 14 residues. The CDR3 DNA is TGTGCCAGCAGCTTAGAGGCGGCTTGGGAGACCCAGTACTTC. It encodes CASSLEAAWETQYF.

This chain links TRBV19 with TRBJ2-4; 8 nucleotides align to TRBD1. The CDR3 sequence is 15 residues long. Germline trimming cut 0 bases from V and 8 bases from J; bases unmatched to any gene: 6. Looked up from germline, CDR1 is LNHDA and CDR2 is SQIVND (reference sequence). The CDR3 bases are TGTGCCAGTAGTATAGATGCAGGGGGCCAAGACATTCAGTACTTC. Translated: CASSIDAGGQDIQYF.

The V gene is TRBV6-6, the J gene TRBJ2-7; D unresolved. The germline V gene encodes CDR1 MNHNY and CDR2 SVGAGI (reference sequence). The V and J ends lost 0 bases and 4 bases respectively, with 13 bases between them. The CDR3 consists of 15 residues. The CDR3 protein is CASSYSLVDPYEQYF. CDR3 sequence (DNA): TGTGCCAGCAGTTACTCGCTAGTCGACCCATACGAGCAGTACTTC.

J is TRBJ2-5 and V is TRBV7-9, with D possibly being TRBD2 (5 bases). The CDR3 runs to 12 residues. Germline V gives CDR1 SEHNR, CDR2 FQNEAQ (reference sequence). Trimming removed 11 bases from V and 0 bases from J, with 10 bases in between. As DNA, the CDR3 is TGTGCCCAAGACGGGGACCAAGAGACCCAGTACTTC. Translating gives CAQDGDQETQYF.